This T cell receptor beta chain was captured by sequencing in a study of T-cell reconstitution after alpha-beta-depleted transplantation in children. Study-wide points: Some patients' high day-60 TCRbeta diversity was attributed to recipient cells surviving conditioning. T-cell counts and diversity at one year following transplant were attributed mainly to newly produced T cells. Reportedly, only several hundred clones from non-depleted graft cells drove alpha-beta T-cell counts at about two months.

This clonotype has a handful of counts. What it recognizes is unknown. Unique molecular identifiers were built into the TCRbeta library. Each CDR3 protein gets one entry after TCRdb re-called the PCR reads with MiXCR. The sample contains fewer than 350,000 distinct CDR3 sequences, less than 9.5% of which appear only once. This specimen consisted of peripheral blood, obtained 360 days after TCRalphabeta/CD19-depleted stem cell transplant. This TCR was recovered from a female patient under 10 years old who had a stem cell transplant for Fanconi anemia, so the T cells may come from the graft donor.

The CDR3 DNA follows: TGTGCCAGCAGCCCGGGCGAGGTAGCGACACCCCTCCACTTT. Its translation: CASSPGEVATPLHF. The rearrangement links TRBV7-9 to TRBJ1-6; no firm D call. The CDR3 runs to 14 residues. V lost 5 bases to trimming and J lost 11 bases, with 16 bases between them. The germline V gene encodes CDR1 SEHNR and CDR2 FQNEAQ (reference sequence).